This is a list of T cell receptor beta chains from one sample in a study of cytomegalovirus exposure and HLA in healthy donors. This table comes from immunoSEQ multiplex PCR, and its TCRdb copy is limited to in-frame clones, with some not included. The sample yields roughly 250,000 clones, about four fifths seen once. Sequencing was done on a sample of PBMCs. These receptors originate from a woman aged 40 to 50 in good health and CMV-seropositive. Both conserved end residues are part of each CDR3. The D gene is left open where the match is weak. Expanded clones are given a class, and other clones once, few, many or no size at all.

v_gene: TRBV6-5
abundance: few
j_gene: TRBJ1-1
d_gene: NA
CDR3aa: CASSYGGGTEAFF
CDR3nt: TGTGCCAGCAGTTACGGGGGGGGGACTGAAGCTTTCTTT

v_gene: TRBV27
abundance: once
j_gene: TRBJ2-2
d_gene: TRBD2
CDR3aa: CASSPDGRGAGELFF
CDR3nt: TGTGCCAGCAGTCCCGACGGGAGGGGGGCCGGGGAGCTGTTTTTT

v_gene: TRBV7-9
abundance: NA
j_gene: TRBJ1-1
d_gene: TRBD1
CDR3aa: CASSADRDTEAFF
CDR3nt: TGTGCCAGCAGCGCTGACAGGGACACTGAAGCTTTCTTT

v_gene: TRBV9
abundance: NA
j_gene: TRBJ1-6
d_gene: NA
CDR3aa: CASSVEGVRNSPLHF
CDR3nt: TGTGCCAGCAGCGTAGAGGGGGTCAGGAATTCACCCCTCCACTTT

v_gene: TRBV10-3
abundance: NA
j_gene: TRBJ2-3
d_gene: NA
CDR3aa: CAISSLVDTQYF
CDR3nt: TGTGCCATCAGTTCCCTCGTGGATACGCAGTATTTT

v_gene: TRBV5-4
abundance: NA
j_gene: TRBJ1-6
d_gene: TRBD1
CDR3aa: CASSAQTGNLHF
CDR3nt: TGTGCCAGCAGCGCACAGACAGGGAATCTCCACTTT

v_gene: TRBV9
abundance: NA
j_gene: TRBJ2-1
d_gene: TRBD2
CDR3aa: CASSVALGLAAYNEQFF
CDR3nt: TGTGCCAGCAGCGTAGCATTAGGACTAGCGGCCTACAATGAGCAGTTCTTC

v_gene: TRBV10-1
abundance: few
j_gene: TRBJ2-5
d_gene: TRBD2
CDR3aa: CASSIAGSVHETQYF
CDR3nt: TGCGCCAGCAGTATAGCGGGATCAGTTCATGAGACCCAGTACTTC

v_gene: TRBV7-2
abundance: NA
j_gene: TRBJ2-7
d_gene: NA
CDR3aa: CASSLEGLSYEQYF
CDR3nt: TGTGCCAGCAGCTTAGAGGGACTCTCCTACGAGCAGTACTTC

v_gene: TRBV11-3
abundance: NA
j_gene: TRBJ2-1
d_gene: NA
CDR3aa: CASSLKRHNEQFF
CDR3nt: TGTGCCAGCAGCCTAAAGCGGCACAATGAGCAGTTCTTC

v_gene: TRBV5-1
abundance: NA
j_gene: TRBJ2-1
d_gene: NA
CDR3aa: CASSPGDWSSYNEQFF
CDR3nt: TGCGCCAGCAGCCCGGGGGACTGGAGCTCCTACAATGAGCAGTTCTTC

v_gene: TRBV6-4
abundance: NA
j_gene: TRBJ2-2
d_gene: TRBD1
CDR3aa: CASSRTGGAGTGELFF
CDR3nt: TGTGCCAGCAGCCGGACAGGGGGCGCGGGGACCGGGGAGCTGTTTTTT

v_gene: TRBV7-9
abundance: NA
j_gene: TRBJ1-2
d_gene: NA
CDR3aa: CASSLEFFLLYGYTF
CDR3nt: TGTGCCAGCAGCTTAGAATTTTTCCTTCTCTATGGCTACACCTTC

v_gene: TRBV30
abundance: NA
j_gene: TRBJ2-3
d_gene: NA
CDR3aa: CAWSVGANLRDTQYF
CDR3nt: TGTGCCTGGAGTGTGGGGGCCAATCTAAGAGATACGCAGTATTTT